A single sample is the source of the 31 T cell receptor beta chains below, sequenced in a study of shared clonotypes between healthy human individuals. Assay: immunoSEQ multiplex PCR; the TCRdb copy retains only in-frame clones and omits some. The table includes under 550,000 clones, about 96% detected once. The sample taken for sequencing was naive CD4+ T cells sorted from blood. The subset is: CD45RA+ positively selected. The receptors were gathered from a woman between 25 and 40 years old in good health.

The chain carries TRBV6-4 and TRBJ1-3, with D hard to call. CDR1 and CDR2 (germline): MRHNA, SNTAGT. With 7 bases removed from V and 5 bases from J, the gap between germline ends came to 15 bases. There are 14 residues in the CDR3. CDR3 bases: TGTGCCAGCATGCCCCAGCGATCGAGAAACACCATATATTTT. This encodes CASMPQRSRNTIYF.

V gene TRBV28 combines with J gene TRBJ2-3; TRBD2 matches 14 bases. The CDR3 is 20 residues long. Per germline, CDR1 MDHEN and CDR2 SYDVKM. The V gene end was trimmed by 3 bases and the J gene end by 4 bases; junction bases not matched to a gene: 15. Written as DNA, the CDR3 is TGTGCCAGCAGTTTTTGGGGACTAGCGGGAGAGGAGTGGCAGGCAGATACGCAGTATTTT. It specifies CASSFWGLAGEEWQADTQYF. Full variable domain (outside the CDR3, taken from reference TRBV28 and TRBJ2-3): DVKVTQSSRYLVKRTGEKVFLECVQDMDHENMFWYRQDPGLGLRLIYFSYDVKMKEKGDIPEGYSVSREKKERFSLILESASTNQTSMYLCASSFWGLAGEEWQADTQYFGPGTRLTVL.

The chain is built from TRBV18 and TRBJ1-1; possible D gene TRBD1, 5 bases. V lost 2 bases, J lost 7 bases, and 17 bases lay in between. Germline assignment: CDR1 KGHSH and CDR2 LQKENI. This CDR3 contains 15 residues. The CDR3 spells CASSPGGTPVSEAFF. DNA of the CDR3: TGTGCCAGCTCACCAGGAGGGACGCCGGTCAGTGAAGCTTTCTTT.

The CDR3 loop is CASSPWTPTSSGNTIYF. The CDR3 nucleotides are TGTGCCAGCTCACCATGGACACCAACGAGCTCTGGAAACACCATATATTTT. The J gene is TRBJ1-3, the V gene TRBV18, with a tentative D call TRBD1 (5 bases). Trimming left V 2 bases short and J 0 bases short, with 14 bases between. Germline V gene data show CDR1 as KGHSH and CDR2 as LQKENI. The CDR3 runs to 17 residues.

V usage is TRBV5-4 and J usage is TRBJ2-4; tentatively, D is TRBD1 (5 bases). CDR1 is SGHNT, CDR2 YYREEE, per germline (reference sequence). The CDR3 runs to 15 residues. V dropped 5 bases and J dropped 4 bases, with 16 bases sitting between them. The CDR3 DNA reads TGTGCCAGCAGTCAAATGGAGACAGCGAAAAACATTCAGTACTTC. It yields the protein CASSQMETAKNIQYF.

The chain couples TRBV5-1 to TRBJ2-2, with a possible D match to TRBD1 (5 bases). CDR3 length: 15 amino acids. Per the germline V gene, CDR1 is SGHRS and CDR2 is YFSETQ. Trimming removed 3 bases from V and 6 bases from J, with 15 bases in between. CDR3 DNA sequence: TGCGCCAGCAGCTCCTCTCTCCAGGGTGCCGGGGAGCTGTTTTTT. Encoded protein: CASSSSLQGAGELFF.

This clone was observed a single time. This chain connects TRBV18 to TRBJ2-7, with 7 positions matching TRBD2. The CDR3 contains 15 residues. Germline CDR1 KGHSH, CDR2 LQKENI. The V segment lost 3 bases and the J segment 0 bases; nucleotides outside the gene matches: 5. CDR3 in DNA: TGTGCCAGCTCACCCCGTCTAGCGGACTCCTACGAGCAGTACTTC. Its protein product is CASSPRLADSYEQYF.

The chain couples TRBV2 to TRBJ1-2; D uncertain. The CDR3 consists of 14 residues. CDR1 and CDR2 (germline): SNHLY, FYNNEI. V was cut by 6 bases and J by 5 bases, with 16 bases left in between. The CDR3 reads CASRDLHTLYGYTF. DNA for the CDR3: TGTGCCAGCAGGGACCTCCACACCCTTTATGGCTACACCTTC.

The J gene is TRBJ2-5, the V gene TRBV6-1; D may be TRBD2 (6 bases). V lost 6 bases to trimming and J lost 13 bases, with 18 bases between them. The CDR3 contains 12 residues. From germline, CDR1 is MNHNS and CDR2 SASEGT. The CDR3 protein is CASRAYSGLWYF. CDR3 DNA sequence: TGTGCCAGCAGAGCCTATAGCGGACTCTGGTACTTC.

Written as DNA, the CDR3 is TGCGCCAGCAGATCCCGGGACATTCGAGGCGGGGAGCTGTTTTTT. This translates into CASRSRDIRGGELFF. V and J are TRBV5-1 and TRBJ2-2; D is possibly TRBD1 (6 bases). The CDR3 contains 15 residues. Germline V gene data show CDR1 as SGHRS and CDR2 as YFSETQ. V was trimmed by 5 bases and J by 7 bases, leaving 18 bases between them.

This chain links TRBV27 with TRBJ1-5; TRBD1 matches 9 bases. The CDR3 is 15 amino acids. Germline loops: CDR1 MNHEY, CDR2 SMNVEV (reference sequence). The junction had 9 bases not matched to a gene; V was cut back by 4 bases and J by 8 bases. The chain's CDR3 is CASSSRTGDREPQHF. In DNA, the CDR3 is TGTGCCAGCAGTTCTAGGACAGGGGACAGGGAGCCCCAGCATTTT.

This chain joins TRBV18 and TRBJ1-1; D not resolved. V lost 1 base and J 11 bases, leaving 17 bases between the germline ends. The CDR3 extends over 14 amino acids. Germline V CDR1 and CDR2: KGHSH, LQKENI. DNA for the CDR3: TGTGCCAGCTCACCACGATCCGGGATCGGTCATGCTTTCTTT. Translated: CASSPRSGIGHAFF. Supplemented by reference TRBV18 and TRBJ1-1, the full variable domain reads NAGVMQNPRHLVRRRGQEARLRCSPMKGHSHVYWYRQLPEEGLKFMVYLQKENIIDESGMPKERFSAEFPKEGPSILRIQQVVRGDSAAYFCASSPRSGIGHAFFGQGTRLTVV.

The chain joins TRBV5-8 to TRBJ2-7, with a tentative D call TRBD1 (6 bases). Germline V gives CDR1 SGHTS, CDR2 YDEGEE. V lost 0 bases and J lost 0, with 7 bases in between. The length of the CDR3 is 14 residues. CDR3 region: CASSLGTVSYEQYF. The CDR3, as DNA: TGTGCCAGCAGCTTGGGGACAGTCTCCTACGAGCAGTACTTC.

The genes are TRBV27 and TRBJ2-1; a possible D gene is TRBD2 (5 bases). The CDR3 spans 15 residues. Germline V CDR1 and CDR2: MNHEY, SMNVEV (reference sequence). Trimming took off 5 bases at V and 7 bases at J, with 18 bases between the two ends. The CDR3, as DNA: TGTGCCAGCAGTCCCCGAGGGTTGAGGATGAATGAGCAGTTCTTC. Its translation is CASSPRGLRMNEQFF.

The rearrangement joins TRBV6-1 to TRBJ2-3, with D perhaps TRBD2 (6 bases). The ends were cut back, 4 bases at V and 2 bases at J, with 13 bases in the middle. Germline CDR1 reads MNHNS; CDR2 reads SASEGT. The CDR3 length is 15 residues. CDR3 region: CASSAPGLNTDTQYF. In DNA form, the CDR3 reads TGTGCCAGCAGTGCCCCGGGACTTAACACAGATACGCAGTATTTT.

V is TRBV20-1 and J is TRBJ1-1; weak D call: TRBD1 (5 bases). The CDR3 consists of 11 residues. V was cut by 6 bases and J by 4 bases, with 9 bases left in between. Germline CDR1 reads DFQATT; CDR2 reads SNEGSKA (reference sequence). CDR3 region: CSAPGATEAFF. The CDR3 DNA is TGCAGTGCGCCCGGGGCCACTGAAGCTTTCTTT.

The CDR3 protein is CASSFRGPDTDTQYF. In nucleotides, the CDR3 is TGCGCCAGCAGCTTCCGGGGGCCCGACACAGATACGCAGTATTTT. V gene TRBV5-1 combines with J gene TRBJ2-3; D may correspond to TRBD1 or TRBD2 (6 bases each). Germline V gives CDR1 SGHRS, CDR2 YFSETQ. This CDR3 has 15 residues. Between the trimmed V and J ends, which lost 2 bases and 2 bases, there was a span of 12 bases.

V gene TRBV29-1 combines with J gene TRBJ2-7; TRBD2 matches at 10 bases. The CDR3 is 15 amino acids. V lost 0 bases, J lost 4 bases, and 6 bases stayed unmatched. In germline, CDR1 is SQVTM, CDR2 ANQGSEA. The CDR3 nucleotides read TGCAGCGTTGAAGATCCGGCAGCGGGAGGGTACGAGCAGTACTTC. It encodes CSVEDPAAGGYEQYF.

The chain carries TRBV6-6 and TRBJ1-2; 8 bases agree with TRBD1. This CDR3 region has 13 residues. V lost 7 bases to trimming and J lost 4 bases; unmatched junction nucleotides: 5. The germline V gene has CDR1 MNHNY and CDR2 SVGAGI (reference sequence). The CDR3 region is CASTVGTGYGYTF. The CDR3 region has the DNA TGTGCCAGCACCGTCGGGACAGGCTATGGCTACACCTTC.

The chain recombines TRBV10-2 with TRBJ2-2; maybe TRBD1 (5 bases). The V gene's germline CDR1 is WSHSY and CDR2 SAAADI. V lost 2 bases to trimming and J lost 6 bases, with 10 bases between them. CDR3 length equals 14 residues. This CDR3 is CASSEGAVAGELFF. The CDR3 DNA follows: TGCGCCAGCAGTGAGGGGGCAGTCGCCGGGGAGCTGTTTTTT.

This rearrangement joins TRBV15 to TRBJ2-1; TRBD2 might be the D (7 bases). The CDR3 loop spans 16 amino acids. With 3 bases removed from V and 3 bases from J, the gap between germline ends came to 15 bases. Per germline, CDR1 LNHNV and CDR2 YYDKDF (reference sequence). CDR3 in amino acids: CATSRGGGMGYNEQFF. CDR3 nucleotide sequence: TGTGCCACCAGCAGGGGAGGGGGGATGGGCTACAATGAGCAGTTCTTC. Full variable domain (missing parts from reference TRBV15 and TRBJ2-1): DAMVIQNPRYQVTQFGKPVTLSCSQTLNHNVMYWYQQKSSQAPKLLFHYYDKDFNNEADTPDNFQSRRPNTSFCFLDIRSPGLGDTAMYLCATSRGGGMGYNEQFFGPGTRLTVL.

The chain carries TRBV28 and TRBJ1-2; 8 nucleotides agree with TRBD1. Trimming at V came to 8 bases and at J to 7 bases, leaving 9 bases not matched to a gene. Germline CDR1 MDHEN, CDR2 SYDVKM. CDR3 size: 13 residues. CDR3 DNA sequence: TGTGCCAGCGAAGGCAGGGGGCGTCGTGGCTACACCTTC. Translating gives CASEGRGRRGYTF.

The chain couples TRBV6-6 to TRBJ2-7; D uncertain. This CDR3 region has 15 residues. Germline V gene sequence: CDR1 MNHNY, CDR2 SVGAGI (reference sequence). V was trimmed by 2 bases and J by 0 bases, leaving 11 bases between them. The CDR3: CASSYRVKDSYEQYF. CDR3 coding DNA: TGTGCCAGCAGTTACAGGGTAAAGGACTCCTACGAGCAGTACTTC.

Comment on this clone: This same CDR3 is encoded by further DNA sequences in the sample. The chain couples TRBV14 to TRBJ2-7, with D perhaps TRBD2 (5 bases). The CDR3 extends over 12 amino acids. Between the trimmed V and J ends, which lost 1 base and 4 bases, there was a span of 5 bases. Per germline, CDR1 SGHDN and CDR2 FVKESK. The CDR3 DNA sequence: TGTGCCAGCAGCCAAGGCGGGTACGAGCAGTACTTC. It is translated as CASSQGGYEQYF.

The chain carries TRBV27 and TRBJ1-6; weak D call: TRBD1 (6 bases). Trimming cost V 9 bases and J 6 bases, with 15 bases left between them. Germline V CDR1 and CDR2: MNHEY, SMNVEV (reference sequence). CDR3 size: 14 residues. The CDR3 sequence is CASYSVRGNSPLHF. DNA for the CDR3: TGTGCCAGTTACTCGGTCAGGGGTAATTCACCCCTCCACTTT.

V usage is TRBV18 and J usage is TRBJ2-1, with D hard to call. Germline loops: CDR1 KGHSH, CDR2 LQKENI. Trimming shortened V by 2 bases and J by 0 bases, and 11 bases separated the two germline ends. The CDR3 contains 16 residues. The CDR3 region is CASSPSQSASYNEQFF. As DNA, the CDR3 is TGTGCCAGCTCACCATCTCAGTCAGCCTCCTACAATGAGCAGTTCTTC.

V and J are TRBV29-1 and TRBJ2-3; D remains ambiguous. Germline lookup yields CDR1 SQVTM and CDR2 ANQGSEA. The V end lost 3 bases, the J end lost 0 bases, and 13 bases lay between the germline ends. The CDR3 totals 15 residues. CDR3 bases: TGCAGCGTTGAGGTCAGCCTACCAAGCACAGATACGCAGTATTTT. Translation: CSVEVSLPSTDTQYF.

The V gene is TRBV1, the J gene TRBJ2-7; the DNA was not compared with TRBD2, the D call given in the table. TRBV1 is flagged as a pseudogene. The CDR3 totals 16 residues. The CDR3 DNA reads TGCACCAGCAGCCAAGCCCTCAGCGCGTTGACGGGCGAGCAGTACTTC. Translation gives CTSSQALSALTGEQYF.

J is TRBJ1-1 and V is TRBV15; no clear D. The V gene's germline CDR1 is LNHNV and CDR2 YYDKDF (reference sequence). The CDR3 spans 11 residues. The V and J ends lost 4 bases and 10 bases respectively, with 10 bases between them. CDR3 sequence reads: CATSKGFRAFF. In DNA form, the CDR3 reads TGTGCCACCAGCAAGGGATTTCGAGCTTTCTTT.

V and J are TRBV4-1 and TRBJ2-1, with a tentative D call TRBD1 (5 bases). Germline lookup yields CDR1 MGHRA and CDR2 YSYEKL. The CDR3 has 18 amino acids. With 0 bases removed from V and 4 bases from J, the gap between germline ends came to 19 bases. The CDR3 nucleotides read TGCGCCAGCAGCCAAGACATCCACCTGGGGCGGAGATACAATGAGCAGTTCTTC. Protein sequence: CASSQDIHLGRRYNEQFF.

V gene TRBV11-2 combines with J gene TRBJ1-2, with 7 bases aligning to TRBD1. The CDR3 runs to 14 residues. Germline V gene sequence: CDR1 SGHAT, CDR2 FQNNGV. Trimming removed 3 bases from V and 5 bases from J; junction bases left unmatched: 6. For the CDR3, the DNA is TGTGCCAGCAGCTTGGCCAACAGGGGATATGGCTACACCTTC. Protein: CASSLANRGYGYTF.